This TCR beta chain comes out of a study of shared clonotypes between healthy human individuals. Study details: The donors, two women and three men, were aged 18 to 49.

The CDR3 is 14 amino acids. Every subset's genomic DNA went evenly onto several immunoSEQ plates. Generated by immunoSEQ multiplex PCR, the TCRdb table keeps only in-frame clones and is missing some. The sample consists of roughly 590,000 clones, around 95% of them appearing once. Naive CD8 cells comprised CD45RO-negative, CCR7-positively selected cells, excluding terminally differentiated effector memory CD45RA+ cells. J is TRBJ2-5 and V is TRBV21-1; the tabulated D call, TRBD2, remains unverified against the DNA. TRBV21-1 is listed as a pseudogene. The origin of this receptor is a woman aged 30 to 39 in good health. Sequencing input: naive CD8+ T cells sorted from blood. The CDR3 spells CASSNLAGGETQYF. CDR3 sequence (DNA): TGTGCCAGCAGCAATCTAGCGGGTGGTGAGACCCAGTACTTC.